The rows below give T cell receptor beta chains drawn from one sample of a study of T cell changes during pregnancy in multiple sclerosis. Only in-frame clones appear in the TCRdb table, and some are missing; sequencing was by immunoSEQ multiplex PCR. The data contain 50,000 or so clones, 85% to 95% of them singletons. The material was CD4+ T cells from peripheral blood mononuclear cells, obtained in the third trimester of pregnancy. The receptors originated from a female donor with multiple sclerosis, enrolled in a pregnancy study. CDR3s include the opening cysteine and the closing phenylalanine or tryptophan. The D gene is left open where the match is weak. The size of a clone is reported for some rows only, either as once, few or many, or as a class for expanded clones.

TRBD1	TRBV5-4	TRBJ1-1	once	TGTGCCAGCAGCTGGGGACAGGGAGACACTGAAGCTTTCTTT	CASSWGQGDTEAFF
-	TRBV7-6	TRBJ2-6	-	TGTGCCAGCAGCTTACGTCCCTATCCCCTCTCTGGGGCCAACGTCCTGACTTTC	CASSLRPYPLSGANVLTF
TRBD2	TRBV7-2	TRBJ2-1	once	TGTGCCAGCAGCCGGACTAGCGGGGGCACCTACTCCTACAATGAGCAGTTCTTC	CASSRTSGGTYSYNEQFF
TRBD1	TRBV29-1	TRBJ2-5	-	TGCAGCGTCACAGGGGCGCGCCAAGAGACCCAGTACTTC	CSVTGARQETQYF
-	TRBV6-5	TRBJ1-1	-	TGTGCCAGCAGACACAGGGAACGAGGCACTGAAGCTTTCTTT	CASRHRERGTEAFF
-	TRBV19	TRBJ2-6	-	TGTGCCAGTAGTATTCGCTACCCTGGGGCCAACGTCCTGACTTTC	CASSIRYPGANVLTF
TRBD2	TRBV5-8	TRBJ2-1	once	TGTGCCAGCAGCTTGTACGGGGGGGCGTTCAATGAGCAGTTCTTC	CASSLYGGAFNEQFF
-	TRBV4-2	TRBJ1-1	few	TGTGCCAGCAGCCAAGGTTCCCTACCGGGGACTGAAGCTTTCTTT	CASSQGSLPGTEAFF
TRBD1	TRBV15	TRBJ2-5	-	TGTGCCACCAGCCAGCGGACAGGGGGCTATGAGACCCAGTACTTC	CATSQRTGGYETQYF
-	TRBV9	TRBJ1-1	-	TGTGCCAGCAGCGTAGTGGGCGAGGGGGACACTGAAGCTTTCTTT	CASSVVGEGDTEAFF
TRBD1	TRBV5-1	TRBJ1-2	-	TGCGCCAGCAGCTCGACGATCTCGGGACAGGGAGCCGGCTACACCTTC	CASSSTISGQGAGYTF
-	TRBV10-3	TRBJ1-6	-	TGTGCCATCAGTGAGGGGAATGAACAGGGAAGCTCCTATAATTCACCCCTCCACTTT	CAISEGNEQGSSYNSPLHF
TRBD1	TRBV7-8	TRBJ2-2	-	TGTGCCAGCAGCCAAGACAGGGTCCGGAACACCGGGGAGCTGTTTTTT	CASSQDRVRNTGELFF
TRBD1	TRBV5-6	TRBJ2-7	-	TGTGCCAGTAATAGGGACAGGGGAACCTACGAGCAGTACTTC	CASNRDRGTYEQYF